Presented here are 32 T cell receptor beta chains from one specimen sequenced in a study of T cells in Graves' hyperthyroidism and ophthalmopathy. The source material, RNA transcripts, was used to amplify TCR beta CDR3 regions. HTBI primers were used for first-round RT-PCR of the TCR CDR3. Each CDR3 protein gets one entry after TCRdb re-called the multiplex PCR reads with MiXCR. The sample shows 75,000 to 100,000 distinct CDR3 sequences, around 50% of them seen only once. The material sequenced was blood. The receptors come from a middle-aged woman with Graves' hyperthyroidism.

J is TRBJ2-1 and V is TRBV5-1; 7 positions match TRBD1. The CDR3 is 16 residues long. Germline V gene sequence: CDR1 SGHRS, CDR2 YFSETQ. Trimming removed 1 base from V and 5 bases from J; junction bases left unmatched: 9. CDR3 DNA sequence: TGCGCCAGCAGCTTGATCCCCAGGGGGAACGACAATGAGCAGTTCTTC. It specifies CASSLIPRGNDNEQFF.

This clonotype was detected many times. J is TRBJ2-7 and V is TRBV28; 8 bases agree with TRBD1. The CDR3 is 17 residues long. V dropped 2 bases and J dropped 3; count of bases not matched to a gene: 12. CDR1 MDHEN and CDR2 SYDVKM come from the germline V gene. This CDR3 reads CASSLGFQGAPVYEQYF. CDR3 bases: TGTGCCAGCAGTTTAGGGTTCCAGGGGGCCCCCGTCTACGAGCAGTACTTC.

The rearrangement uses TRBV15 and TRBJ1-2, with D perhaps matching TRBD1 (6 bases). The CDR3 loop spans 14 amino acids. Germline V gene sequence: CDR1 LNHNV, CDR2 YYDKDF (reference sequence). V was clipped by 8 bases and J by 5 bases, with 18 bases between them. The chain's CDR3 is CATGVGGAWYGYTF. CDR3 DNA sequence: TGTGCCACCGGAGTGGGGGGCGCCTGGTATGGCTACACCTTC.

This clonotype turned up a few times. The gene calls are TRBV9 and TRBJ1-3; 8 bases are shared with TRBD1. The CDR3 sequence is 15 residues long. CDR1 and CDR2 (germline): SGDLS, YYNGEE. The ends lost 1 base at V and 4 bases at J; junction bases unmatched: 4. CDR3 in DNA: TGTGCCAGCAGCGTAACAGGGGGTCCAGGAAACACCATATATTTT. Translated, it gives CASSVTGGPGNTIYF. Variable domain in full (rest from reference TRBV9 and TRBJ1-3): DSGVTQTPKHLITATGQRVTLRCSPRSGDLSVYWYQQSLDQGLQFLIQYYNGEERAKGNILERFSAQQFPDLHSELNLSSLELGDSALYFCASSVTGGPGNTIYFGEGSWLTVV.

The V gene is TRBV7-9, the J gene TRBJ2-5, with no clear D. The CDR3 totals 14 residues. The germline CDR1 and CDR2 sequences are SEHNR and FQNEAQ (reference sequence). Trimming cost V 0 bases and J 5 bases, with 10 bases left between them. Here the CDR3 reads CASSLAGMGETQYF. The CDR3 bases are TGTGCCAGCAGCTTAGCAGGGATGGGCGAGACCCAGTACTTC.

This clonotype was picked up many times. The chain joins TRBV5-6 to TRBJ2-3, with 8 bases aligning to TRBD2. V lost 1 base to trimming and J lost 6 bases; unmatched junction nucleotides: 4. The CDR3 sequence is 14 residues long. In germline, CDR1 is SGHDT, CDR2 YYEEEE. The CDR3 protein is CASSLRSGSDTQYF. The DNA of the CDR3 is TGTGCCAGCAGCTTGCGGAGCGGGAGTGATACGCAGTATTTT.

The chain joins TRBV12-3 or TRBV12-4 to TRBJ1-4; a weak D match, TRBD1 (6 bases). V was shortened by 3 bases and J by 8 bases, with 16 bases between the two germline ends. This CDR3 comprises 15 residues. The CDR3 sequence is CASSFGTSRSEKLFF. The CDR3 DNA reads TGTGCCAGCAGTTTCGGGACATCACGGAGCGAAAAACTGTTTTTT.

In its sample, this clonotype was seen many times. CDR3 in amino acids: CASSRQLTNQPQHF. DNA of the CDR3: TGTGCCAGCAGCCGACAGCTTACCAATCAGCCCCAGCATTTT. The gene calls are TRBV5-8 and TRBJ1-5; TRBD1 is a possible D gene (5 bases). V shed 4 bases and J shed 3 bases, with 11 bases lying between them. Germline V CDR1 and CDR2: SGHTS, YDEGEE. CDR3 length equals 14 residues. Looking up the rest from reference TRBV5-8 and TRBJ1-5 gives the full variable domain: EAGVTQSPTHLIKTRGQQATLRCSPISGHTSVYWYQQALGLGLQFLLWYDEGEERNRGNFPPRFSGRQFPNYSSELNVNALELEDSALYLCASSRQLTNQPQHFGDGTRLSIL.

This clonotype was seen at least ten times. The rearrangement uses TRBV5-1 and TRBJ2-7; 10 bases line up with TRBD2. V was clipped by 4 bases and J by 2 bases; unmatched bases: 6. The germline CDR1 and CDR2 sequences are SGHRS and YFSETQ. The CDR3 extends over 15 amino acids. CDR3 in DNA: TGCGCCAGCAGCGAACAGCGGGAGGGCCCCTACGAGCAGTACTTC. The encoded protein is CASSEQREGPYEQYF.

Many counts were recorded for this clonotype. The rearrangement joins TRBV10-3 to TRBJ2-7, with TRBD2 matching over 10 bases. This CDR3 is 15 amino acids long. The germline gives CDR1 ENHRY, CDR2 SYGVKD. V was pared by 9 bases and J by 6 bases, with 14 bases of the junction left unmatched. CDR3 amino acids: CAIKSTSGMFSEQYF. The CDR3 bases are TGTGCCATAAAGAGCACTAGCGGGATGTTCTCCGAGCAGTACTTC.

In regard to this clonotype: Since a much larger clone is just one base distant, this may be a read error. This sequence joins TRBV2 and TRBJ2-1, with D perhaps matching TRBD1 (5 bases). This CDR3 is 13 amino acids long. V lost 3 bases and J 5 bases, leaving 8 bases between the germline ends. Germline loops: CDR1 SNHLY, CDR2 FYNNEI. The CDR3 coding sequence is TGTGCCAGCAGTGATGGGGCTAACAATGAGCAGTTCTTC. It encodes CASSDGANNEQFF.

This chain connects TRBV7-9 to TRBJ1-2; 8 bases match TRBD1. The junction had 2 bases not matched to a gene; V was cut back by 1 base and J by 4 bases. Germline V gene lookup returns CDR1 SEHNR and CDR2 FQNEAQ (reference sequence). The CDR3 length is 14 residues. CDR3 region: CASSLGQGFYGYTF. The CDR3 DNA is TGTGCCAGCAGCTTAGGACAGGGGTTCTATGGCTACACCTTC.

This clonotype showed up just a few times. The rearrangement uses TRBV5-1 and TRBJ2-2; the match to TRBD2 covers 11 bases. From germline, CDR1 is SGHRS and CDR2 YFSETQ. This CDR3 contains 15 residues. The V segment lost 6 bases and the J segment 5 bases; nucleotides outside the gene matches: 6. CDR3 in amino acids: CASTVAGGKTGELFF. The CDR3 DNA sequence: TGCGCCAGCACTGTAGCGGGAGGGAAAACCGGGGAGCTGTTTTTT.

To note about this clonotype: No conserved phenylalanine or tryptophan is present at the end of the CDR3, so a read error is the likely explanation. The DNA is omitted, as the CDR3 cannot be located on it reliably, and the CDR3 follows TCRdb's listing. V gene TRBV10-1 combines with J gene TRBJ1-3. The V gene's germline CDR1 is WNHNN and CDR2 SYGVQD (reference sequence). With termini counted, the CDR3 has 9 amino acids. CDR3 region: CASSQDPFY.

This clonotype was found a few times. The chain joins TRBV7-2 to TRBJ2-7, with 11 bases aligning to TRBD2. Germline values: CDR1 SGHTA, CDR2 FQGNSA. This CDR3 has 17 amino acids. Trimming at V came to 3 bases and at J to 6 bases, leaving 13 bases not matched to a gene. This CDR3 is CASSFLLAGDSSIEQYF. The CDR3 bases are TGTGCCAGCAGCTTCCTACTAGCGGGAGATAGTAGTATCGAGCAGTACTTC.

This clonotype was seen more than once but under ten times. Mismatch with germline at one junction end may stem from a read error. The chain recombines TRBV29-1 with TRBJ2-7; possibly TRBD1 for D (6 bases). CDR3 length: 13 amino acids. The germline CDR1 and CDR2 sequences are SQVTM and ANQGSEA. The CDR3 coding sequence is TGTGCCTGGAGTTGGGGCAGGGGCTACGAGCAGTACTTC. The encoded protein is CAWSWGRGYEQYF.

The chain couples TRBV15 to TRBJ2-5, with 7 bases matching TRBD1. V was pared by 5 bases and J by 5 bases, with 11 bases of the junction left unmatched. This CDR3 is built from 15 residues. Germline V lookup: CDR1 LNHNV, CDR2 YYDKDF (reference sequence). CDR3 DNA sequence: TGTGCCACCAGCTCGTGGTCAGGGGGTCGGGAGACCCAGTACTTC. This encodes CATSSWSGGRETQYF.

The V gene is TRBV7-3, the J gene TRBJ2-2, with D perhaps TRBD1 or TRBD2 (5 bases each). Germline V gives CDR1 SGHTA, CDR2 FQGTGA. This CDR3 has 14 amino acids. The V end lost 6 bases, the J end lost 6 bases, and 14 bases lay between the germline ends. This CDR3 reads CASSDRGAAGELFF. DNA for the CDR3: TGTGCCAGCAGTGATCGAGGGGCGGCCGGGGAGCTGTTTTTT.

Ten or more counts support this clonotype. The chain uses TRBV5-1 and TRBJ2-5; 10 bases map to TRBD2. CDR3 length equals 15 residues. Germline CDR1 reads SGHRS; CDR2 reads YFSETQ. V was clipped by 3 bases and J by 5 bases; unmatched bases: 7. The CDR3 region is CASSWASGSSETQYF. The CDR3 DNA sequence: TGCGCCAGCAGCTGGGCTAGCGGGAGCTCCGAGACCCAGTACTTC.

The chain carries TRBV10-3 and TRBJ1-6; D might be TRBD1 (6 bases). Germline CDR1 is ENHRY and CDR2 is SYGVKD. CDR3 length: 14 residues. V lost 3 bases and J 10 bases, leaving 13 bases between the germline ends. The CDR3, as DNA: TGTGCCATCAGTGAATCAGGGGCCTTGTCACCCCTCCACTTT. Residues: CAISESGALSPLHF.

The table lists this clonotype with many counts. CDR3 sequence reads: CASSLGRLAGVETQYF. CDR3 DNA sequence: TGTGCCAGCAGCTTAGGGAGGTTAGCGGGAGTGGAGACCCAGTACTTC. V and J are TRBV7-2 and TRBJ2-5, with 9 bases aligning to TRBD2. J was trimmed by 5 bases and V by 1 base; bases with no gene match: 8. The germline V gene encodes CDR1 SGHTA and CDR2 FQGNSA. CDR3 length: 16 amino acids. The full variable domain, its missing parts supplied by reference TRBV7-2 and TRBJ2-5, is GAGVSQSPSNKVTEKGKDVELRCDPISGHTALYWYRQSLGQGLEFLIYFQGNSAPDKSGLPSDRFSAERTGGSVSTLTIQRTQQEDSAVYLCASSLGRLAGVETQYFGPGTRLLVL.

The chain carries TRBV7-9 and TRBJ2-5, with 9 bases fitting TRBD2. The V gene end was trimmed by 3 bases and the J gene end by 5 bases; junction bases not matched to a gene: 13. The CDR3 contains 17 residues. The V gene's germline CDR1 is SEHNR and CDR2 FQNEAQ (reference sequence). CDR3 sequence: CASSLRRDSGSRETQYF. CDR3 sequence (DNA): TGTGCCAGCAGCTTGCGGCGGGATAGCGGGAGCAGGGAGACCCAGTACTTC.

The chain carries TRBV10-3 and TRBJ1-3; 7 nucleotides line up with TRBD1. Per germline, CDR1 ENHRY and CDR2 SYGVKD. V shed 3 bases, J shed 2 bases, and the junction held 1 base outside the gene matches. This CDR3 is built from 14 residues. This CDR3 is CAISEGTAGNTIYF. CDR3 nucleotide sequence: TGTGCCATCAGTGAAGGGACAGCTGGAAACACCATATATTTT.

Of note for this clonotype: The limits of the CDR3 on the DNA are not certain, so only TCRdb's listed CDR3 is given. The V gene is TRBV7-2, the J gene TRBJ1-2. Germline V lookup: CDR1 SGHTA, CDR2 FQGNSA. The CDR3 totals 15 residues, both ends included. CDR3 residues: CASSFYICSVNGYTF.

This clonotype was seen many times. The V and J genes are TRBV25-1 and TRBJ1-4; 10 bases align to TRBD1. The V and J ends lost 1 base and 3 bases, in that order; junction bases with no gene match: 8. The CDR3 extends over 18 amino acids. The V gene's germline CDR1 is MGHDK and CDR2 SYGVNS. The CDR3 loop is CASSEWHGTGVSNEKLFF. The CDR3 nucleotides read TGTGCCAGCAGTGAATGGCACGGGACAGGGGTCTCTAATGAAAAACTGTTTTTT.

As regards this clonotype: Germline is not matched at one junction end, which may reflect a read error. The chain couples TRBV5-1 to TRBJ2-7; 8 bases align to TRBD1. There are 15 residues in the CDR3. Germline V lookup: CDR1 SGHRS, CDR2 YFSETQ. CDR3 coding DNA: TGTGCCAGCCATACTGGACAGGGAGCTTCTTGCGAGCAGTACTTC. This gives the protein CASHTGQGASCEQYF. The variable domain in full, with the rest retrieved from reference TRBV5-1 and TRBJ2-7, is KAGVTQTPRYLIKTRGQQVTLSCSPISGHRSVSWYQQTPGQGLQFLFEYFSETQRNKGNFPGRFSGRQFSNSRSEMNVSTLELGDSALYLCASHTGQGASCEQYFGPGTRLTVT.

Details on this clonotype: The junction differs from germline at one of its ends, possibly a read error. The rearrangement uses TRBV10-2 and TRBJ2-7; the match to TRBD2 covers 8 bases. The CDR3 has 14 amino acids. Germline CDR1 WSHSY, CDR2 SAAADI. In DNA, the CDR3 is TGTGCCAGCAGCCAACGCGGGGGGAAGGGCGAGCAGTACTTC. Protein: CASSQRGGKGEQYF.

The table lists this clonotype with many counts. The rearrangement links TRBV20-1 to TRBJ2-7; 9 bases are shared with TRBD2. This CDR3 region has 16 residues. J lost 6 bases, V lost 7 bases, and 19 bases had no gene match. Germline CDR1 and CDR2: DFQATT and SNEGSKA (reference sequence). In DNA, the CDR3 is TGCAGTGTCAGAGGAGGTAGCGGGAGCCTGATGAGCGAGCAGTACTTC. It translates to CSVRGGSGSLMSEQYF.

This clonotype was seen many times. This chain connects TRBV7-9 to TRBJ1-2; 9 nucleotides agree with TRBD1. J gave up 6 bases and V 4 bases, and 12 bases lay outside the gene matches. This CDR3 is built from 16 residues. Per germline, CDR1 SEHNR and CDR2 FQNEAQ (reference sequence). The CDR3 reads CASSSYRDREGDGYTF. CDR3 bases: TGTGCCAGCAGCTCATACCGGGACAGGGAGGGAGATGGCTACACCTTC. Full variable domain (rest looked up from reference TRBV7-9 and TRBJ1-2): DTGVSQNPRHKITKRGQNVTFRCDPISEHNRLYWYRQTLGQGPEFLTYFQNEAQLEKSRLLSDRFSAERPKGSFSTLEIQRTEQGDSAMYLCASSSYRDREGDGYTFGSGTRLTVV.

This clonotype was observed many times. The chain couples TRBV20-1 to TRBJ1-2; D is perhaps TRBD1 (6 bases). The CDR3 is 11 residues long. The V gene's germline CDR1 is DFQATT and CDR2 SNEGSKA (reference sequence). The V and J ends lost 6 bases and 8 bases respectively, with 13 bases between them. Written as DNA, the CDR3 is TGCAGTGCCCGCCGGGGGCTGGGCTACACCTTC. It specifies CSARRGLGYTF.

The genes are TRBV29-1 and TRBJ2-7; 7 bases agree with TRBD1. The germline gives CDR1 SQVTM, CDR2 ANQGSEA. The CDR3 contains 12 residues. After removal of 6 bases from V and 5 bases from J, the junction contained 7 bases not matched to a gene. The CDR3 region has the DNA TGCAGCGTACAGGGGCCAGTGGACGAGCAGTACTTC. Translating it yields CSVQGPVDEQYF.

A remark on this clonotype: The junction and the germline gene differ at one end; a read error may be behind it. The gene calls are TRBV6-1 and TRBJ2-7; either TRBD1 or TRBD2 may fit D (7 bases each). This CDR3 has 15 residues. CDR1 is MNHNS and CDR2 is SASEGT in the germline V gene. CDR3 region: CASSHERGQTYEQCF. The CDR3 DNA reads TGTGCCAGCAGCCACGAGCGGGGACAGACCTACGAGCAGTGCTTC.